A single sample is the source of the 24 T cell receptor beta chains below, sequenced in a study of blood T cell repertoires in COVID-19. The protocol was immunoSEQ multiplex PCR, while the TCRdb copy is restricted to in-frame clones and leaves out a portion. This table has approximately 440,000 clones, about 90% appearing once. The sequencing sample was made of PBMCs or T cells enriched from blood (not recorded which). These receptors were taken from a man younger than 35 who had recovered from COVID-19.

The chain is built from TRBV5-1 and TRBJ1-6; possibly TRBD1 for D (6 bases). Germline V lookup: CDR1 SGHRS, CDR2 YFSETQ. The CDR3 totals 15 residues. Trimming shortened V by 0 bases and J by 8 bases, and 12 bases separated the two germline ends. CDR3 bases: TGCGCCAGCAGCTTGGGGGGGCCGGTGGATTCACCCCTCCACTTT. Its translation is CASSLGGPVDSPLHF.

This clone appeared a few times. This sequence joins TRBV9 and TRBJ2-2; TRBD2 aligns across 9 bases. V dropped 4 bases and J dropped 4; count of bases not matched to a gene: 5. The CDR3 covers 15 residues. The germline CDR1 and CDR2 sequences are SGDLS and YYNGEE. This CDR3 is CASSPLAGSTGELFF. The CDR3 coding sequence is TGTGCCAGCAGCCCCCTAGCGGGATCCACCGGGGAGCTGTTTTTT. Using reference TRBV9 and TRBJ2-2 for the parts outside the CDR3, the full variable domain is DSGVTQTPKHLITATGQRVTLRCSPRSGDLSVYWYQQSLDQGLQFLIQYYNGEERAKGNILERFSAQQFPDLHSELNLSSLELGDSALYFCASSPLAGSTGELFFGEGSRLTVL.

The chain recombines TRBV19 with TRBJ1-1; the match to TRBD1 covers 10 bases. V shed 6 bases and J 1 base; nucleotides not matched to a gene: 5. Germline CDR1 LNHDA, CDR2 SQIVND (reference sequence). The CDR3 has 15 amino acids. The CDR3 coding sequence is TGTGCCAGTAGGAGACAGGGGGCAGGGAACACTGAAGCTTTCTTT. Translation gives CASRRQGAGNTEAFF.

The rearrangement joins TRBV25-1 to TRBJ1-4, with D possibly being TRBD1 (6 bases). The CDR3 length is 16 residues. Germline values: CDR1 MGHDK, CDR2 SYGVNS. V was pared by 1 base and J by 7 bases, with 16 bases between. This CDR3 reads CASSEWGRGRGEKLFF. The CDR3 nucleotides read TGTGCCAGCAGTGAATGGGGTCGGGGCAGGGGTGAAAAACTGTTTTTT.

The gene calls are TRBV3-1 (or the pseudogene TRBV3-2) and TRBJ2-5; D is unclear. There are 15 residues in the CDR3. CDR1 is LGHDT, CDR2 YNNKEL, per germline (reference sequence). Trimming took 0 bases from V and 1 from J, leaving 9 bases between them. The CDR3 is CASSQDPSAQETQYF. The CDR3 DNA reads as TGTGCCAGCAGCCAAGATCCGAGTGCCCAAGAGACCCAGTACTTC.

CDR3 protein: CASKQGAGTEAFF. The CDR3 DNA sequence: TGTGCCAGCAAACAGGGGGCCGGCACTGAAGCTTTCTTT. V usage is TRBV11-2 and J usage is TRBJ1-1; 9 bases are a match to TRBD1. The J segment lost 4 bases and the V segment lost 7 bases, leaving 4 bases of the junction unmatched. CDR3 size: 13 residues. Germline V gene sequence: CDR1 SGHAT, CDR2 FQNNGV. Looking up the rest from reference TRBV11-2 and TRBJ1-1 gives the full variable domain: EAGVAQSPRYKIIEKRQSVAFWCNPISGHATLYWYQQILGQGPKLLIQFQNNGVVDDSQLPKDRFSAERLKGVDSTLKIQPAKLEDSAVYLCASKQGAGTEAFFGQGTRLTVV.

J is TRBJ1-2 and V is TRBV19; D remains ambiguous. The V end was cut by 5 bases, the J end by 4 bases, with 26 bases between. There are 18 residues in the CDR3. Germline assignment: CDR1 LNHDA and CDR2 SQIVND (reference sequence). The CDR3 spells CASSPARAPSAVIYGYTF. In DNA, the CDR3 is TGTGCCAGTAGTCCAGCGAGGGCCCCCTCAGCTGTTATCTATGGCTACACCTTC.

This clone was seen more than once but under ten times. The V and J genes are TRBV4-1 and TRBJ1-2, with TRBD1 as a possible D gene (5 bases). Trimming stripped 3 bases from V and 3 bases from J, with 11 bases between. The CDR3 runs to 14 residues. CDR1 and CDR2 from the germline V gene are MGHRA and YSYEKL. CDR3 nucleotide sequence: TGCGCCAGCAGCCACGCAACAGGAGACTATGGCTACACCTTC. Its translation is CASSHATGDYGYTF.

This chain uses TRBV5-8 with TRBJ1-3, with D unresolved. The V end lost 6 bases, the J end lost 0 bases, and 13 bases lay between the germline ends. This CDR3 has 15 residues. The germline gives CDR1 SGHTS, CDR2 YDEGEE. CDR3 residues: CASTFRILSGNTIYF. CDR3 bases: TGTGCCAGCACTTTCAGGATCCTCTCTGGAAACACCATATATTTT.

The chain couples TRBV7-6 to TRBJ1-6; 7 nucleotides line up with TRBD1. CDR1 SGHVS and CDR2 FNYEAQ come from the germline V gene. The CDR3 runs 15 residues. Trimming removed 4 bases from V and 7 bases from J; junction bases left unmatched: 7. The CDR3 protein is CASSSRDSLNSPLHF. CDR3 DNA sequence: TGTGCCAGCAGCTCGAGGGACAGCCTAAATTCACCCCTCCACTTT.

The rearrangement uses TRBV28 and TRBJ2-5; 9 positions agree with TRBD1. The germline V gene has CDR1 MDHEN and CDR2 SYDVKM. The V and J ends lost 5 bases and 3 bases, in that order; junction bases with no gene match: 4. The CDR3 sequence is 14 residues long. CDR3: CASSLRDREETQYF. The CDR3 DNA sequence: TGTGCCAGCAGTCTAAGGGACAGGGAAGAGACCCAGTACTTC.

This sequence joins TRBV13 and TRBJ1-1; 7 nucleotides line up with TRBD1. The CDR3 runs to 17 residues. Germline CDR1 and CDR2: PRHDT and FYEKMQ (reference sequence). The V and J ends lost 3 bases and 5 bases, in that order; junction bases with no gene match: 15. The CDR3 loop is CASSLDSGVGGITEAFF. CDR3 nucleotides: TGTGCCAGCAGCTTGGATTCGGGGGTAGGGGGCATTACTGAAGCTTTCTTT.

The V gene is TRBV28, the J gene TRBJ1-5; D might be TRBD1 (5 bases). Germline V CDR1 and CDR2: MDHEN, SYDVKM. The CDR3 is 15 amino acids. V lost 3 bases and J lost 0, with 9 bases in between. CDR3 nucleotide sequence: TGTGCCAGCAGTTTGGGGCTCCTTAGCAATCAGCCCCAGCATTTT. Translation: CASSLGLLSNQPQHF.

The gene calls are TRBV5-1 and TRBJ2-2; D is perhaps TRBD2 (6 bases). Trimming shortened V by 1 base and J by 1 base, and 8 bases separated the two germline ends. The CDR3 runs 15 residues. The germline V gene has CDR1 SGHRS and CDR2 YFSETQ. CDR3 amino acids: CASSLYGGNTGELFF. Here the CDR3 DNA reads TGCGCCAGCAGCTTGTACGGGGGGAACACCGGGGAGCTGTTTTTT.

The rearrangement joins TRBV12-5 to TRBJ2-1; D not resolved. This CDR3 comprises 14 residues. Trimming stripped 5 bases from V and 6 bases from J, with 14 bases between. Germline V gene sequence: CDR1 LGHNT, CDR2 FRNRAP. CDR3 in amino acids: CASGPQWASNEQFF. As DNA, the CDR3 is TGTGCTAGTGGTCCGCAGTGGGCCAGCAATGAGCAGTTCTTC. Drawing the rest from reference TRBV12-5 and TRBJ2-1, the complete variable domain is DARVTQTPRHKVTEMGQEVTMRCQPILGHNTVFWYRQTMMQGLELLAYFRNRAPLDDSGMPKDRFSAEMPDATLATLKIQPSEPRDSAVYFCASGPQWASNEQFFGPGTRLTVL.

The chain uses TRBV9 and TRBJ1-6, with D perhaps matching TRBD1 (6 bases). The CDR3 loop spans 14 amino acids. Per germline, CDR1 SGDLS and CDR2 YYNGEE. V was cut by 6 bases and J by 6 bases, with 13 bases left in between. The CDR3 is CASKTGSSNSPLHF. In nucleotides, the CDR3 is TGTGCCAGCAAAACAGGGTCGTCTAATTCACCCCTCCACTTT.

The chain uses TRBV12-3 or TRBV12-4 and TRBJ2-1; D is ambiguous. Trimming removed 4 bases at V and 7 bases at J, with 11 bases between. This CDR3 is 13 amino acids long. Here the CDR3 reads CASSSRVLNEQFF. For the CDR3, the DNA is TGTGCCAGCAGTTCCCGAGTGTTGAATGAGCAGTTCTTC.

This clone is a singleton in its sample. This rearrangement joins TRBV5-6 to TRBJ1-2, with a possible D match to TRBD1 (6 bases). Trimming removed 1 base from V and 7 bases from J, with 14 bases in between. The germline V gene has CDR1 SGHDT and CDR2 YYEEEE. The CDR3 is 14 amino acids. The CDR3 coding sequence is TGTGCCAGCAGCTTGATCCGACAGGCCGCTGGCTACACCTTC. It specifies CASSLIRQAAGYTF.

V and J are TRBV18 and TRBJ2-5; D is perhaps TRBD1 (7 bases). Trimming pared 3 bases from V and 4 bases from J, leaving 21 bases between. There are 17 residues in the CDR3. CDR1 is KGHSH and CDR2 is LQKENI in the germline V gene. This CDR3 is CASSPRGRGKGAETQYF. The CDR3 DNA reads TGTGCCAGCTCACCCCGGGGCCGGGGGAAGGGGGCAGAGACCCAGTACTTC.

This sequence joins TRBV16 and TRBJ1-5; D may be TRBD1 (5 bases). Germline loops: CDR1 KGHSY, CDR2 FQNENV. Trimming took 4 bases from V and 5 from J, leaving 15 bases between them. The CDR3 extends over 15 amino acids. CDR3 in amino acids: CASSRGGAVDQPQHF. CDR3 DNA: TGTGCCAGCAGCCGAGGTGGGGCGGTGGATCAGCCCCAGCATTTT.

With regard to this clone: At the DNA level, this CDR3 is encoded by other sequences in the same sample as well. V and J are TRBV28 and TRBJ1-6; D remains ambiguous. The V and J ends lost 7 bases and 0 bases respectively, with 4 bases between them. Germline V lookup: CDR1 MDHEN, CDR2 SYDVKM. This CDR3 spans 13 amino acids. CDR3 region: CASTNSYNSPLHF. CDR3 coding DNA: TGTGCCAGCACTAACTCCTATAATTCACCCCTCCACTTT.

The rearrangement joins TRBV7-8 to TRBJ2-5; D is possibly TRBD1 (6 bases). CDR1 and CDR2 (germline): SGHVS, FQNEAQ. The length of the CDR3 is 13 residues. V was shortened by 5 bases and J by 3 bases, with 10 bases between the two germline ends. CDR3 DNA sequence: TGTGCCAGCAGCCCCGGACAGAAAGAGACCCAGTACTTC. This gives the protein CASSPGQKETQYF.

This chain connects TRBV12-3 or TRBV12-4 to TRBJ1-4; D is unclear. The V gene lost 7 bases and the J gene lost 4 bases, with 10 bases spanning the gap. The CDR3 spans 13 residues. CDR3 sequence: CASKEHHNEKLFF. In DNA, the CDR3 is TGTGCCAGCAAAGAGCACCATAATGAAAAACTGTTTTTT.

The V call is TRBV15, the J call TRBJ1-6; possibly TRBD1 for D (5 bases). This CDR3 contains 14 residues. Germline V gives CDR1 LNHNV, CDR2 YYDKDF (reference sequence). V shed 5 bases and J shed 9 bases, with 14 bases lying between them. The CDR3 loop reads CATSLDRGGSPLHF. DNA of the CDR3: TGTGCCACCAGCCTCGACAGAGGTGGTTCACCCCTCCACTTT.